This TCR beta chain stems from a study of beta chain features in type 1 diabetes. Overall study: Age, gender and cell yields were similar between patients and healthy donors.

All of the isolated RNA was reverse transcribed, so expressed TCRB transcripts were sequenced. Measured with immunoSEQ multiplex PCR; TCRdb has only the in-frame clones, and not every one. The table records around 25,000 clones, 55% to 75% of them present only once. Study results and limitations: Type 1 diabetes patients showed a moderate but significant shortening of TCRB CDR3s in all four CD4+ subsets.

The CDR3 is 13 residues long. The V and J ends lost 4 bases and 1 base respectively, with 10 bases between them. Germline CDR1 and CDR2: GTSNPN and SVGIG (reference sequence). Regarding this clone: Antigen specificity is unknown.

The V call is TRBV30, the J call TRBJ1-1; a possible D gene is TRBD1 (5 bases). Sequencing was done on a sample of Tregs from blood. The sequence was collected from a man between 18 and 35 years old with type 1 diabetes. This chain's CDR3 is CAWNRGTNTEAFF. The CDR3 DNA reads as TGTGCCTGGAATAGGGGAACGAACACTGAAGCTTTCTTT.